This T cell receptor (beta chain) is drawn from a study of T cell repertoires in cytomegalovirus infection (dated by TCRdb to between 2018 and 2021). Study-wide context: The peptide stimulations were aimed at well-studied HLA-B-restricted epitopes as well as recently identified HLA-C-restricted CMV epitopes, whose presentation resists viral immunomodulation. Because public TCR beta signatures pointed to carriage of CMV infection together with the matching HLA type, the HLA type of each donor mattered for the analysis.

CDR1 and CDR2 are drawn from the germline V gene: SGDLS, YYNGEE. The CDR3 numbers 13 residues from cysteine through phenylalanine. Of all the DNA, just the CDR3 is kept, 39 bases in frame from base 1. V loses 2 bases, J loses 6 bases, and the germline ends lie 6 bases apart. The intended sense of this specimen's treatment or condition label: in vitro stimulation with specific CMV peptide epitopes to enrich CMV-specific T cells. Sequencer: Illumina HiSeq 1500. TCRdb reanalyzed the raw reads on its own, using fastp at Q25 for trimming and MiXCR for clone calling, and kept in-frame beta chains. CDR3 protein sequences are deduplicated, and each keeps its most common genes and DNA. This sample holds roughly 180,000 distinct CDR3 sequences; about 20% were observed only once. The ten most abundant clones make up roughly 25% of the sample. In its sample, this clonotype was seen a few times. The antigen this receptor binds is unknown. Nothing much larger sits one base from this clone, and base qualities are not available.

The research as a whole found: The ex vivo response was dominated by HLA-C-restricted CMV-specific TCR beta clonotypes, and the single most frequent clonotype in two of eight donors was supplied by these HLA-C-restricted clonotypes. Carriers of CMV infection plus the relevant HLA type were discriminated by the cumulative frequency of public TCR beta family members in the study cohort and in an independent approximately 350-donor cohort.

Sequences were derived from CD8+ T cells from cultured PBMCs, sampled from culture after CMV antigen stimulation. The sequence came from a human donor in good health (CMV status not recorded). Some clones in this sample may be carry-over from other donors' samples. Recombination connected TRBV9 to TRBJ1-6; confidence is insufficient to name the D gene. The DNA is TGTGCCAGCAGCGTCGGGTTTAATTCACCCCTCCACTTT. The resulting protein is CASSVGFNSPLHF. Extended through the reference TRBV9 and TRBJ1-6 proteins, this CDR3 yields the full variable domain: DSGVTQTPKHLITATGQRVTLRCSPRSGDLSVYWYQQSLDQGLQFLIQYYNGEERAKGNILERFSAQQFPDLHSELNLSSLELGDSALYFCASSVGFNSPLHFGNGTRLTVT.